One T cell receptor (beta chain) is described in this entry. As yet, its antigen is unknown. The record originates from a study of ipilimumab plus nivolumab after autologous stem cell transplantation. Study-level points and caveats: The authors say TCR, Treg and microbiome findings warrant further study.

TCRdb's copy holds only in-frame clones and misses some; the assay was immunoSEQ multiplex PCR. The sample records approximately 12,000 clones, roughly three quarters being singletons. Dosing: nivolumab 3 mg/kg IV, weeks 1, 4, 7, 10, then every two weeks to week 26. The sequence came from a male donor with diffuse large B-cell lymphoma. This material consisted of PBMCs, taken in a trial of ipilimumab plus nivolumab as post-transplant consolidation.

This chain's CDR3 is CASNRWGVEDTQYF. Written as DNA, the CDR3 is TGTGCCAGTAACCGTTGGGGGGTAGAAGATACGCAGTATTTT. J is TRBJ2-3 and V is TRBV19; a possible D gene is TRBD2 (6 bases). CDR1 LNHDA and CDR2 SQIVND come from the germline V gene (reference sequence). The CDR3 covers 14 residues. Trimming removed 7 bases from V and 5 bases from J, with 16 bases in between.